A single sample is the source of the 26 T cell receptor beta chains below, sequenced in a study of identical twins (dated by TCRdb to about 2016). Library preparation was by 5' RACE. The instrument given in TCRdb is Illumina HiSeq 2000. Using fastp trimming at Q25 and MiXCR clonotype assembly, TCRdb reanalyzed the public sequencing data and kept in-frame beta chains. Here each entry gathers all rows of one CDR3 protein and keeps the most common genes and DNA. This sample lists roughly 290,000 distinct CDR3 sequences; around 8.8% were detected once. Approximately 2.1% of the sample goes to the ten largest clones. This same sample was also part of a study on yellow fever vaccine responses in identical twins.

The sample was memory (CD45RO+) T cells sorted from blood. The cell subset or site label, read with the paper, signifies: CD45RO+ enriched T cells. The receptor source for this set is a woman younger than 35 in good health.

This clonotype has only a few counts. This rearrangement joins TRBV27 to TRBJ2-3; 14 bases are shared with TRBD2. V shed 4 bases and J 2 bases; nucleotides not matched to a gene: 5. The CDR3 is made up of 17 amino acids. CDR1 and CDR2 (germline): MNHEY, SMNVEV (reference sequence). CDR3 protein: CASSSRGLAGDTDTQYF. CDR3 coding DNA: TGTGCCAGCAGTTCAAGGGGACTAGCGGGGGACACAGATACGCAGTATTTT.

This clonotype came up many times. V and J are TRBV5-1 and TRBJ2-3; D unclear. V lost 0 bases, J lost 6 bases, and 14 bases lay in between. Germline assignment: CDR1 SGHRS and CDR2 YFSETQ. CDR3 length: 15 residues. For the CDR3, the DNA is TGCGCCAGCAGCTTGGGCCTACAAAGGGCCGATACGCAGTATTTT. This translates into CASSLGLQRADTQYF.

This clonotype was observed many times. This chain joins TRBV11-1 and TRBJ2-1, with TRBD2 matching 10 bases. The V gene end was trimmed by 2 bases and the J gene end by 11 bases; junction bases not matched to a gene: 6. The CDR3 totals 14 residues. Germline CDR1 and CDR2: SGHAT and FQDESV (reference sequence). CDR3 in DNA: TGTGCCAGCAGCTTACAAGCTAGCGGGAGAAAGCAGTTCTTC. Its protein product is CASSLQASGRKQFF. Full variable domain (missing parts from reference TRBV11-1 and TRBJ2-1): EAEVAQSPRYKITEKSQAVAFWCDPISGHATLYWYRQILGQGPELLVQFQDESVVDDSQLPKDRFSAERLKGVDSTLKIQPAELGDSAMYLCASSLQASGRKQFFGPGTRLTVL.

This clonotype was recorded a few times. CDR3 sequence reads: CGGTSYYEQYV. Written as DNA, the CDR3 is TGTGGTGGCACATCCTACTACGAGCAGTACGTC. This chain uses TRBV10-3 with TRBJ2-7; the D is unclear. This CDR3 has 11 residues. Germline CDR1 is ENHRY and CDR2 is SYGVKD.

This clonotype came up a few times. The V and J genes are TRBV5-6 and TRBJ2-1; possibly TRBD1 for D (5 bases). Germline assignment: CDR1 SGHDT and CDR2 YYEEEE. This CDR3 is built from 15 residues. V lost 2 bases and J 0 bases, leaving 9 bases between the germline ends. Here the CDR3 reads CASSFYTGSYNEQFF. The CDR3, as DNA: TGTGCCAGCAGCTTTTACACAGGCTCCTACAATGAGCAGTTCTTC.

The rearrangement links TRBV28 to TRBJ2-1; the D gene is possibly TRBD2 (5 bases). The CDR3 is 16 residues long. The V gene lost 6 bases and the J gene lost 0 bases, with 15 bases spanning the gap. CDR1 MDHEN and CDR2 SYDVKM come from the germline V gene. The CDR3 is CASSTRTGGSYNEQFF. CDR3 in DNA: TGTGCCAGCAGCACCCGGACTGGCGGCTCCTACAATGAGCAGTTCTTC.

This clonotype has a count of ten or more. The gene calls are TRBV4-1 and TRBJ2-2, with 10 bases matching TRBD1. The CDR3 is 15 residues long. The ends lost 4 bases at V and 6 bases at J; junction bases unmatched: 5. From germline, CDR1 is MGHRA and CDR2 YSYEKL. CDR3 protein: CASSRGQGMAGELFF. CDR3 nucleotide sequence: TGCGCCAGCAGCCGGGGACAGGGGATGGCCGGGGAGCTGTTTTTT.

This clonotype was picked up many times. The chain uses TRBV29-1 and TRBJ2-1; 11 positions agree with TRBD2. Germline CDR1 reads SQVTM; CDR2 reads ANQGSEA. Germline trimming cut 0 bases from V and 6 bases from J; bases unmatched to any gene: 10. This CDR3 contains 17 residues. The CDR3 sequence: CSVEDYWVAGGGNEQFF. The CDR3 DNA reads as TGCAGCGTTGAAGATTATTGGGTAGCGGGAGGGGGCAATGAGCAGTTCTTC.

A remark on this clonotype: Relative to the germline gene, one junction end is altered; a read error may explain this. In DNA, the CDR3 is TGTGCCTGCAGTCTGACTAGCGGGGGGCCGAGGGACACCGGGGAGCTGTTTTTT. Amino acid sequence: CACSLTSGGPRDTGELFF. V gene TRBV3-1 combines with J gene TRBJ2-2, with 13 bases aligning to TRBD2. CDR3 length: 18 residues. Germline lookup yields CDR1 LGHDT and CDR2 YNNKEL (reference sequence).

This clonotype was picked up many times. The gene calls are TRBV2 and TRBJ1-4; a possible D gene is TRBD1 (5 bases). Per the germline V gene, CDR1 is SNHLY and CDR2 is FYNNEI. The CDR3 runs 14 residues. Trimming stripped 7 bases from V and 3 bases from J, with 12 bases between. The CDR3 DNA sequence: TGTGCCAGCATTGGGACGGCAGCTAATGAAAAACTGTTTTTT. Translation gives CASIGTAANEKLFF.

The table lists this clonotype with many counts. The chain has TRBV12-3 or TRBV12-4 and TRBJ1-1, with unresolved D. V was shortened by 2 bases and J by 4 bases, with 14 bases between the two germline ends. This CDR3 contains 15 residues. The CDR3 sequence is CASSLWWVSVTEAFF. In nucleotides, the CDR3 is TGTGCCAGCAGTTTATGGTGGGTGTCGGTCACTGAAGCTTTCTTT.

The chain links TRBV10-1 to TRBJ2-1, with D perhaps assigned TRBD1 or TRBD2 (5 bases each). V was clipped by 3 bases and J by 0 bases, with 18 bases between them. The CDR3 extends over 18 amino acids. CDR1 is WNHNN, CDR2 SYGVQD, per germline (reference sequence). This CDR3 reads CASSDFNRDPGSYNEQFF. The CDR3 DNA sequence: TGCGCCAGCAGTGATTTCAACCGGGACCCGGGCTCCTACAATGAGCAGTTCTTC.

J is TRBJ2-6 and V is TRBV6-5; a possible D gene is TRBD1 (7 bases). With 2 bases removed from V and 0 bases from J, the gap between germline ends came to 11 bases. This CDR3 spans 17 amino acids. Germline-derived CDR1 and CDR2 are MNHEY and SVGAGI. The CDR3 spells CASSYAGQSSGANVLTF. In DNA, the CDR3 is TGTGCCAGCAGTTACGCGGGACAGAGCTCTGGGGCCAACGTCCTGACTTTC.

This clonotype showed up many times. This chain connects TRBV29-1 to TRBJ2-5, with D perhaps TRBD2 (6 bases). Germline lookup yields CDR1 SQVTM and CDR2 ANQGSEA. The CDR3 is 15 residues long. Trimming took off 6 bases at V and 0 bases at J, with 17 bases between the two ends. The DNA of the CDR3 is TGCAGCGTGGGGACGGTCGGGGGTTACCAAGAGACCCAGTACTTC. Its protein product is CSVGTVGGYQETQYF.

This clonotype appeared a few times. This sequence joins TRBV29-1 and TRBJ1-5; a possible D gene is TRBD1 (5 bases). The V and J ends lost 8 bases and 1 base respectively, with 15 bases between them. Germline V gene lookup returns CDR1 SQVTM and CDR2 ANQGSEA. CDR3 length: 14 amino acids. The CDR3 sequence: CSFSQGFSNQPQHF. The DNA for the CDR3 is TGCAGCTTCTCTCAGGGTTTCAGCAATCAGCCCCAGCATTTT.

This chain links TRBV27 with TRBJ1-1; D might be TRBD1 (6 bases). This CDR3 is 14 amino acids long. Deletions cut 4 bases from V and 3 bases from J, with 12 bases between. Germline CDR1 is MNHEY and CDR2 is SMNVEV (reference sequence). The CDR3 region has the DNA TGTGCCAGCAGTTCGGGACAAGCTCACACTGAAGCTTTCTTT. Translated: CASSSGQAHTEAFF.

V usage is TRBV7-2 and J usage is TRBJ2-7; no firm D call. V was shortened by 2 bases and J by 6 bases, with 14 bases between the two germline ends. CDR1 SGHTA and CDR2 FQGNSA come from the germline V gene. The CDR3 has 14 residues. CDR3 loop: CASSLQTVAPEQYF. The CDR3 DNA reads as TGTGCCAGCAGCTTACAAACTGTGGCTCCCGAGCAGTACTTC.

This clonotype was found many times. The gene calls are TRBV3-1 and TRBJ2-2, with D unclear. With 4 bases removed from V and 6 bases from J, the gap between germline ends came to 21 bases. The CDR3 totals 17 residues. Per the germline V gene, CDR1 is LGHDT and CDR2 is YNNKEL (reference sequence). CDR3 in DNA: TGTGCCAGCAGCCGAAGAAGCTGGACCGATACTTCCGGGGAGCTGTTTTTT. This translates into CASSRRSWTDTSGELFF.

This clonotype was seen many times. This chain joins TRBV7-3 and TRBJ1-1; 7 bases match TRBD1. The CDR3 has 15 residues. V lost 4 bases to trimming and J lost 0 bases; unmatched junction nucleotides: 5. Germline CDR1 reads SGHTA; CDR2 reads FQGTGA. This chain's CDR3 is CASSYTGEMNTEAFF. CDR3 bases: TGTGCCAGCAGCTACACAGGGGAAATGAACACTGAAGCTTTCTTT.

The chain couples TRBV3-1 to TRBJ2-3; 15 bases agree with TRBD2. V trimming: 4 bases; J trimming: 11 bases; junction bases outside the gene matches: 13. Germline loops: CDR1 LGHDT, CDR2 YNNKEL (reference sequence). This CDR3 region has 17 residues. CDR3 sequence (DNA): TGTGCCAGCAGCCCCCCATGGACTAGCGGGGGGGCAAAGGTGCAGTATTTT. Residues: CASSPPWTSGGAKVQYF.

This clonotype was counted ten times or more. The chain couples TRBV19 to TRBJ2-1, with 14 bases fitting TRBD2. Germline CDR1 LNHDA, CDR2 SQIVND (reference sequence). The CDR3 is 17 residues long. The junction had 11 bases not matched to a gene; V was cut back by 6 bases and J by 7 bases. The CDR3 is CASSHMPGLAGDNEQFF. The CDR3 nucleotides are TGTGCCAGTAGCCATATGCCGGGACTAGCGGGAGATAATGAGCAGTTCTTC.

This clonotype was seen repeatedly, ten times or more. The chain uses TRBV5-1 and TRBJ2-7; TRBD2 aligns across 7 bases. This CDR3 spans 13 amino acids. CDR1 is SGHRS and CDR2 is YFSETQ in the germline V gene. Trimming removed 1 base from V and 2 bases from J; junction bases left unmatched: 0. This chain's CDR3 is CASSLRGAYEQYF. The CDR3 coding sequence is TGCGCCAGCAGCTTGCGGGGGGCCTACGAGCAGTACTTC. Based on the CDR3 plus reference TRBV5-1 and TRBJ2-7, the full variable domain is KAGVTQTPRYLIKTRGQQVTLSCSPISGHRSVSWYQQTPGQGLQFLFEYFSETQRNKGNFPGRFSGRQFSNSRSEMNVSTLELGDSALYLCASSLRGAYEQYFGPGTRLTVT.

J is TRBJ2-7 and V is TRBV6-1; 11 bases are a match to TRBD2. V lost 4 bases and J lost 7; bases outside the gene matches: 9. Per the germline V gene, CDR1 is MNHNS and CDR2 is SASEGT. This CDR3 is 15 amino acids long. The CDR3 region is CASSALAGGPREQYV. CDR3 nucleotides: TGTGCCAGCAGTGCATTAGCGGGGGGGCCTAGAGAGCAGTACGTC.

This clonotype was picked up many times. The V call is TRBV29-1, the J call TRBJ2-1; D is uncertain. Germline loops: CDR1 SQVTM, CDR2 ANQGSEA. Trimming removed 2 bases at V and 4 bases at J, with 9 bases between. The CDR3 spans 13 residues. For the CDR3, the DNA is TGCAGCGTTGAATTCGGAAGTTACAATGAGCAGTTCTTC. Its protein product is CSVEFGSYNEQFF.

The chain joins TRBV20-1 to TRBJ2-5; TRBD1 aligns across 11 bases. Germline assignment: CDR1 DFQATT and CDR2 SNEGSKA (reference sequence). There are 13 residues in the CDR3. The V and J ends lost 5 bases and 9 bases, in that order; junction bases with no gene match: 8. The CDR3: CSAGTGGTKAQYF. CDR3 DNA sequence: TGCAGTGCTGGGACAGGGGGAACGAAGGCCCAGTACTTC.

The CDR3 region has the DNA TGCAGCGCGGGACCCACAGGGGACAGGAACAATGAGCAGTTCTTC. This sequence encodes CSAGPTGDRNNEQFF. The rearrangement joins TRBV29-1 to TRBJ2-1; 8 nucleotides agree with TRBD1. There are 15 residues in the CDR3. The junction had 13 bases not matched to a gene; V was cut back by 7 bases and J by 5 bases. Germline loops: CDR1 SQVTM, CDR2 ANQGSEA.